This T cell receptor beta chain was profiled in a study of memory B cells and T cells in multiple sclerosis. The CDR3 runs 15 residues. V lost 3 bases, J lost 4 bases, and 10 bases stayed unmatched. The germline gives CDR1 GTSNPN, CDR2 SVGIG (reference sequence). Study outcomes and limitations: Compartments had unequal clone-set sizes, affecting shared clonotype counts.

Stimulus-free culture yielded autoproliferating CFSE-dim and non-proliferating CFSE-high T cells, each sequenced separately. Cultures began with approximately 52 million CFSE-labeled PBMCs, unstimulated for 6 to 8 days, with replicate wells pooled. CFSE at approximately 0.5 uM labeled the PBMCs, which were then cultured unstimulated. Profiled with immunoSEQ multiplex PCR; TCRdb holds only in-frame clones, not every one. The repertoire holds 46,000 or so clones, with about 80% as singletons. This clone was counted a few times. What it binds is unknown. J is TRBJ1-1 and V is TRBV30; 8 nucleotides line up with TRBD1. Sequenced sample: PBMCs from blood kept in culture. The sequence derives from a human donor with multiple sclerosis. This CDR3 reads CAWSLGQGGGTEAFF. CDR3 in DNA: TGTGCCTGGAGCCTCGGACAGGGAGGAGGCACTGAAGCTTTCTTT.